One and the same sample provided the 27 T cell receptor beta chains below, sequenced in a study of long-term antiretroviral therapy in people with HIV. With survey level as its setting, the immunoSEQ assay was v3.0. The repertoire was sequenced with immunoSEQ multiplex PCR; TCRdb's copy has only in-frame clones and lacks some. Found here are 30,000 to 40,000 clones, around 79% of them singletons; the top ten hold roughly 3.1%. This material consisted of unsorted PBMCs, taken 1.9 years after starting antiretroviral therapy. The receptor set was obtained from a man younger than 30 with HIV.

The J gene is TRBJ2-1, the V gene TRBV9; 10 bases are a match to TRBD2. Trimming removed 0 bases from V and 8 bases from J; junction bases left unmatched: 8. The CDR3 runs to 16 residues. Per the germline V gene, CDR1 is SGDLS and CDR2 is YYNGEE. CDR3 in amino acids: CASSVGTSGTMDEQFF. CDR3 sequence (DNA): TGTGCCAGCAGCGTAGGCACTAGCGGGACTATGGATGAGCAGTTCTTC. Based on the CDR3 plus reference TRBV9 and TRBJ2-1, the full variable domain is DSGVTQTPKHLITATGQRVTLRCSPRSGDLSVYWYQQSLDQGLQFLIQYYNGEERAKGNILERFSAQQFPDLHSELNLSSLELGDSALYFCASSVGTSGTMDEQFFGPGTRLTVL.

The chain carries TRBV10-3 and TRBJ1-1, with 7 bases that match TRBD1. The CDR3 has 16 amino acids. Germline lookup yields CDR1 ENHRY and CDR2 SYGVKD. J lost 1 base, V lost 2 bases, and 7 bases had no gene match. CDR3 bases: TGTGCCATCAGTGAGGACAGGGAGTGGAGGAACACTGAAGCTTTCTTT. It specifies CAISEDREWRNTEAFF.

V usage is TRBV19 and J usage is TRBJ2-1; D not resolved. The CDR3 consists of 11 residues. The V end was cut by 3 bases, the J end by 12 bases, with 9 bases between. Looked up from germline, CDR1 is LNHDA and CDR2 is SQIVND (reference sequence). The chain's CDR3 is CASSIGLVQFF. The CDR3 coding sequence is TGTGCCAGTAGTATTGGGCTCGTGCAGTTCTTC.

The rearrangement joins TRBV6-5 to TRBJ1-1, with 7 bases aligning to TRBD1. Germline V gives CDR1 MNHEY, CDR2 SVGAGI. This CDR3 has 12 residues. The ends lost 10 bases at V and 4 bases at J; junction bases unmatched: 6. Written as DNA, the CDR3 is TGTGCCACCGGGACAGTAAGCACTGAAGCTTTCTTT. Protein: CATGTVSTEAFF.

This chain joins TRBV7-2 and TRBJ1-2; possibly TRBD1 for D (6 bases). V was clipped by 3 bases and J by 5 bases, with 22 bases between them. The V gene's germline CDR1 is SGHTA and CDR2 FQGNSA. The CDR3 has 17 residues. The CDR3 is CASSLRGGGAGGYGYTF. In nucleotides, the CDR3 is TGTGCCAGCAGCTTGCGCGGTGGGGGGGCTGGAGGTTATGGCTACACCTTC.

The chain joins TRBV30 to TRBJ1-2; 7 positions match TRBD1. The germline V gene encodes CDR1 GTSNPN and CDR2 SVGIG (reference sequence). V was clipped by 2 bases and J by 1 base; unmatched bases: 4. The length of the CDR3 is 14 residues. The CDR3 region has the DNA TGTGCCTGGAGTAGGACAGGAATTAACTATGGCTACACCTTC. It encodes CAWSRTGINYGYTF.

The chain couples TRBV6-1 to TRBJ1-3; no clear D. Germline CDR1 MNHNS, CDR2 SASEGT. CDR3 length equals 14 residues. Trimming took off 1 base at V and 0 bases at J, with 4 bases between the two ends. The CDR3 is CASSEGGSGNTIYF. The CDR3 DNA sequence: TGTGCCAGCAGTGAAGGGGGCTCTGGAAACACCATATATTTT.

V and J are TRBV5-5 and TRBJ1-3; D unresolved. CDR1 is SGHKS, CDR2 YYEKEE, per germline (reference sequence). There are 15 residues in the CDR3. The ends were cut back, 1 base at V and 2 bases at J, with 10 bases in the middle. In DNA form, the CDR3 reads TGTGCCAGCAGCTTGCTCACAGAGACTGGAAACACCATATATTTT. It is translated as CASSLLTETGNTIYF.

The chain combines TRBV7-2 with TRBJ2-1, with no clear D. The CDR3 contains 14 residues. The V gene lost 1 base and the J gene lost 0 bases, with 4 bases spanning the gap. Germline loops: CDR1 SGHTA, CDR2 FQGNSA. Here the CDR3 reads CASSLDPSYNEQFF. The DNA of the CDR3 is TGTGCCAGCAGCTTAGACCCCTCCTACAATGAGCAGTTCTTC.

The V gene is TRBV11-2, the J gene TRBJ2-7; D is ambiguous. V lost 2 bases to trimming and J lost 2 bases, with 7 bases between them. Germline V gene lookup returns CDR1 SGHAT and CDR2 FQNNGV. CDR3 length equals 13 residues. The CDR3 region is CASSLQTAYEQYF. As DNA, the CDR3 is TGTGCCAGCAGCTTACAAACAGCCTACGAGCAGTACTTC.

This rearrangement joins TRBV7-2 to TRBJ1-4; TRBD1 matches 7 bases. This CDR3 contains 15 residues. The trim removed 5 bases at V and 6 bases at J, leaving 9 bases unmatched. Germline V gives CDR1 SGHTA, CDR2 FQGNSA. The CDR3 DNA reads as TGTGCCAGCAGCGAAACGCCGGGACAGCATGAAAAACTGTTTTTT. Amino acid sequence: CASSETPGQHEKLFF.

This clone was observed a single time. V is TRBV6-6 and J is TRBJ2-7; maybe TRBD1 (5 bases). V was trimmed by 5 bases and J by 7 bases, leaving 15 bases between them. This CDR3 comprises 13 residues. Germline V gene lookup returns CDR1 MNHNY and CDR2 SVGAGI (reference sequence). For the CDR3, the DNA is TGTGCCAGCAGTATTACACAGGTTCGTGAGCAGTACGTC. It specifies CASSITQVREQYV.

The rearrangement uses TRBV5-1 and TRBJ2-7; D is unclear. V shed 3 bases and J shed 4 bases, with 11 bases lying between them. CDR1 is SGHRS, CDR2 YFSETQ, per germline. The CDR3 has 13 residues. The CDR3 DNA reads TGCGCCAGCAGCTCCGGACCTGGTTACGAGCAGTACTTC. It translates to CASSSGPGYEQYF.

The chain combines TRBV10-1 with TRBJ2-3, with D unresolved. Germline values: CDR1 WNHNN, CDR2 SYGVQD (reference sequence). The CDR3 is 12 residues long. Trimming took off 0 bases at V and 7 bases at J, with 5 bases between the two ends. The DNA for the CDR3 is TGCGCCAGCAGTGAGTCAGCTAATACGCAGTATTTT. Protein product: CASSESANTQYF.

The chain uses TRBV7-6 and TRBJ2-6, with 8 bases identical to TRBD1. V lost 6 bases to trimming and J lost 0 bases; unmatched junction nucleotides: 16. The CDR3 length is 20 residues. Germline V gene data show CDR1 as SGHVS and CDR2 as FNYEAQ. This chain's CDR3 is CASRPFTGTGYFSGANVLTF. The CDR3, as DNA: TGTGCCAGCAGACCATTCACCGGGACAGGATACTTCTCTGGGGCCAACGTCCTGACTTTC.

The V gene is TRBV11-2, the J gene TRBJ2-7; D tentatively fits TRBD1 or TRBD2 (5 bases each). Trimming removed 1 base at V and 8 bases at J, with 18 bases between. This CDR3 spans 15 amino acids. Germline V lookup: CDR1 SGHAT, CDR2 FQNNGV. CDR3 loop: CASSLAPRRELKQYF. The CDR3 nucleotides are TGTGCCAGCAGCTTAGCCCCTCGCAGGGAGCTAAAGCAGTACTTC.

The rearrangement uses TRBV27 and TRBJ1-5; no firm D call. The length of the CDR3 is 10 residues. The V gene's germline CDR1 is MNHEY and CDR2 SMNVEV (reference sequence). Trimming removed 10 bases from V and 5 bases from J, with 6 bases in between. The CDR3: CANRDQPQHF. Here the CDR3 DNA reads TGTGCCAACCGGGATCAGCCCCAGCATTTT.

This chain links TRBV2 with TRBJ2-7; D is possibly TRBD2 (5 bases). The CDR3 totals 8 residues. The V gene's germline CDR1 is SNHLY and CDR2 FYNNEI. CDR3 DNA: TGTGCCAGCAGTGACGGGAACGTC. Translation gives CASSDGNV.

A few counts support this clone. The V and J genes are TRBV30 and TRBJ1-2; D gene uncertain. Between the trimmed V and J ends, which lost 7 bases and 8 bases, there was a span of 20 bases. From germline, CDR1 is GTSNPN and CDR2 SVGIG (reference sequence). The CDR3 consists of 13 residues. The CDR3 bases are TGTGCCTCTAACGAGGTTCTAACCCACGGCTACACCTTC. The encoded protein is CASNEVLTHGYTF.

This clone was observed once. The V call is TRBV18, the J call TRBJ2-6; weak D call: TRBD1 (6 bases). CDR1 and CDR2 from the germline V gene are KGHSH and LQKENI. With 5 bases removed from V and 3 bases from J, the gap between germline ends came to 14 bases. The CDR3 sequence is 16 residues long. CDR3 sequence: CASSAEQGLGANVLTF. The DNA for the CDR3 is TGTGCCAGCTCAGCAGAACAGGGCCTTGGGGCCAACGTCCTGACTTTC.

This chain connects TRBV15 to TRBJ2-3; D is possibly TRBD1 (7 bases). The CDR3 length is 19 residues. Trimming took off 1 base at V and 5 bases at J, with 25 bases between the two ends. The germline CDR1 and CDR2 sequences are LNHNV and YYDKDF (reference sequence). The CDR3 region is CATSRVSPWAGGPGDTQYF. DNA for the CDR3: TGTGCCACCAGCAGAGTCAGTCCGTGGGCAGGGGGGCCGGGAGATACGCAGTATTTT.

The chain has TRBV19 and TRBJ2-1; tentative D call: TRBD2 (6 bases). From germline, CDR1 is LNHDA and CDR2 SQIVND (reference sequence). The CDR3 runs 19 residues. The CDR3 sequence is CPSPGPGLRSSFSYNEQFF. DNA of the CDR3: TGTCCCTCCCCCGGCCCGGGACTGAGGTCCTCCTTCTCCTACAATGAGCAGTTCTTC.

The V call is TRBV4-2, the J call TRBJ2-7; possibly TRBD1 for D (5 bases). The CDR3 has 14 amino acids. Germline CDR1 is LGHNA and CDR2 is YNFKEQ. Deletions cut 4 bases from V and 0 bases from J, with 10 bases between. CDR3 residues: CASSPQGVSYEQYF. CDR3 DNA: TGTGCCAGCAGCCCCCAGGGTGTCTCCTACGAGCAGTACTTC.

The J gene is TRBJ2-7, the V gene TRBV4-1, with a possible D match to TRBD2 (5 bases). The germline V gene has CDR1 MGHRA and CDR2 YSYEKL. Trimming cost V 4 bases and J 0 bases, with 16 bases left between them. This CDR3 comprises 16 residues. The CDR3 here is CASSPHNSVYSYEQYF. CDR3 coding DNA: TGCGCCAGCAGCCCGCACAATAGCGTTTACTCCTACGAGCAGTACTTC.

This clone has only one observation. This chain connects TRBV6-5 to TRBJ1-5; D unclear. Trimming pared 4 bases from V and 5 bases from J, leaving 15 bases between. Germline lookup yields CDR1 MNHEY and CDR2 SVGAGI. The CDR3 runs to 15 residues. The CDR3 reads CASSSAAVVDQPQHF. In DNA form, the CDR3 reads TGTGCCAGCAGTTCGGCGGCAGTAGTGGATCAGCCCCAGCATTTT.

The chain couples TRBV2 to TRBJ2-2; no definite D call. The germline V gene encodes CDR1 SNHLY and CDR2 FYNNEI. The V end lost 7 bases, the J end lost 5 bases, and 5 bases lay between the germline ends. The CDR3 contains 11 residues. As DNA, the CDR3 is TGTGCCAGCATGGAGACCGGGGAGCTGTTTTTT. It yields the protein CASMETGELFF.

The chain combines TRBV7-8 with TRBJ2-2, with 9 bases aligning to TRBD2. The germline gives CDR1 SGHVS, CDR2 FQNEAQ. The CDR3 is 16 residues long. The ends lost 6 bases at V and 1 base at J; junction bases unmatched: 6. The CDR3 reads CASRDGAGGNTGELFF. The DNA for the CDR3 is TGTGCCAGCAGGGATGGAGCGGGGGGGAACACCGGGGAGCTGTTTTTT.